Listed below are T cell receptor beta chains from one sample, sequenced in a study of blood T cell repertoires in COVID-19. Sequenced by immunoSEQ multiplex PCR; TCRdb stores in-frame clones only, minus some. The table records some 100,000 clones, 88% of them present only once. The sequencing input was peripheral blood. These TCRs come from a woman aged 55 to 70 with acute or convalescent COVID-19. CDR3s include the opening cysteine and the closing phenylalanine or tryptophan. Each record gives: clone size, D gene, J gene, V gene, CDR3 protein, CDR3 DNA. A D gene is named only where the DNA matches it firmly. Clone size is given for some rows only: seen once, a few or many times, or a class if the clone is expanded.

abundance: .; d_gene: .; j_gene: TRBJ2-3; v_gene: TRBV5-1; CDR3aa: CASSLLGQHTDTQYF; CDR3nt: TGCGCCAGCAGCCTCCTCGGACAGCACACAGATACGCAGTATTTT
abundance: .; d_gene: .; j_gene: TRBJ2-2; v_gene: TRBV27; CDR3aa: CASSLSVLAWDTGELFF; CDR3nt: TGTGCCAGCAGTTTATCGGTACTAGCCTGGGACACCGGGGAGCTGTTTTTT
abundance: .; d_gene: .; j_gene: TRBJ1-2; v_gene: TRBV7-9; CDR3aa: CASSLESQNYGYTF; CDR3nt: TGTGCCAGCAGCTTGGAGTCCCAGAACTATGGCTACACCTTC
abundance: .; d_gene: .; j_gene: TRBJ1-1; v_gene: TRBV7-9; CDR3aa: CASSLSGGNTEAFF; CDR3nt: TGTGCCAGCAGCTTAAGCGGCGGGAACACTGAAGCTTTCTTT
abundance: .; d_gene: TRBD2; j_gene: TRBJ2-3; v_gene: TRBV7-9; CDR3aa: CASSSESGRAADTQYF; CDR3nt: TGTGCCAGCAGCTCCGAGAGCGGGAGGGCAGCAGATACGCAGTATTTT
abundance: few; d_gene: .; j_gene: TRBJ1-5; v_gene: TRBV19; CDR3aa: CASTPGRVGGNQPQHF; CDR3nt: TGTGCCAGTACCCCGGGGAGGGTCGGCGGCAATCAGCCCCAGCATTTT
abundance: .; d_gene: .; j_gene: TRBJ1-6; v_gene: TRBV25-1; CDR3aa: CASSEFQGGNSPLHF; CDR3nt: TGTGCCAGCAGTGAATTTCAGGGAGGGAATTCACCCCTCCACTTT
abundance: .; d_gene: .; j_gene: TRBJ1-2; v_gene: TRBV7-6; CDR3aa: CASSLTDGDYGYTF; CDR3nt: TGTGCCAGCAGCTTAACCGACGGAGACTATGGCTACACCTTC
abundance: .; d_gene: .; j_gene: TRBJ1-1; v_gene: TRBV30; CDR3aa: CAWSIQANTEAFF; CDR3nt: TGTGCCTGGAGTATACAGGCGAACACTGAAGCTTTCTTT
abundance: once; d_gene: .; j_gene: TRBJ1-3; v_gene: TRBV5-1; CDR3aa: CASSPGNSGNTIYF; CDR3nt: TGCGCCAGCAGCCCGGGGAACTCTGGAAACACCATATATTTT
abundance: once; d_gene: .; j_gene: TRBJ2-7; v_gene: TRBV30; CDR3aa: CAWSVSRVRPPGEQYF; CDR3nt: TGTGCCTGGAGTGTATCGCGGGTACGGCCGCCAGGCGAGCAGTACTTC
abundance: .; d_gene: .; j_gene: TRBJ1-3; v_gene: TRBV9; CDR3aa: CASSVDMNTIYF; CDR3nt: TGTGCCAGCAGCGTAGACATGAACACCATATATTTT
abundance: .; d_gene: .; j_gene: TRBJ1-1; v_gene: TRBV29-1; CDR3aa: CSVEAGKGLMNTEAFF; CDR3nt: TGCAGCGTTGAGGCGGGGAAGGGACTTATGAACACTGAAGCTTTCTTT
abundance: .; d_gene: TRBD1; j_gene: TRBJ2-6; v_gene: TRBV5-1; CDR3aa: CASSLFASGGVSSGANVLTF; CDR3nt: TGCGCCAGCAGCTTGTTTGCCTCAGGGGGCGTAAGTTCTGGGGCCAACGTCCTGACTTTC
abundance: .; d_gene: .; j_gene: TRBJ1-3; v_gene: TRBV5-3; CDR3aa: CARSLTRKGNSGNTIYF; CDR3nt: TGTGCCAGAAGCTTGACACGGAAGGGGAACTCTGGAAACACCATATATTTT
abundance: .; d_gene: .; j_gene: TRBJ2-5; v_gene: TRBV2; CDR3aa: CASRKYREQETQYF; CDR3nt: TGTGCCAGCAGGAAGTACCGGGAACAAGAGACCCAGTACTTC
abundance: .; d_gene: .; j_gene: TRBJ2-1; v_gene: TRBV5-1; CDR3aa: CASSPHGEARFFF; CDR3nt: TGCGCCAGCAGCCCCCACGGGGAGGCGCGATTCTTCTTC
abundance: once; d_gene: .; j_gene: TRBJ1-1; v_gene: TRBV29-1; CDR3aa: CSALSKTEAFF; CDR3nt: TGCAGCGCCCTAAGTAAAACTGAAGCTTTCTTT
abundance: .; d_gene: .; j_gene: TRBJ1-1; v_gene: TRBV19; CDR3aa: CASSIDRGAEAFF; CDR3nt: TGTGCCAGTAGTATAGACCGGGGAGCTGAAGCTTTCTTT
abundance: .; d_gene: TRBD1; j_gene: TRBJ2-5; v_gene: TRBV24-1; CDR3aa: CATSDHGTGGWEETQYF; CDR3nt: TGTGCCACCAGTGACCATGGGACAGGGGGCTGGGAAGAGACCCAGTACTTC
abundance: .; d_gene: .; j_gene: TRBJ1-1; v_gene: TRBV9; CDR3aa: CASSEFRGSGTEAFF; CDR3nt: TGTGCCAGCAGCGAATTCAGGGGATCGGGAACTGAAGCTTTCTTT
abundance: .; d_gene: .; j_gene: TRBJ1-6; v_gene: TRBV6-1; CDR3aa: CASSEVGAGDSPLHF; CDR3nt: TGTGCCAGCAGTGAAGTGGGGGCCGGGGATTCACCCCTCCACTTT
abundance: .; d_gene: .; j_gene: TRBJ2-1; v_gene: TRBV15; CDR3aa: CATSRDPSNEQFF; CDR3nt: TGTGCCACCAGCAGAGATCCCAGCAATGAGCAGTTCTTC
abundance: .; d_gene: .; j_gene: TRBJ1-6; v_gene: TRBV7-9; CDR3aa: CASSLDSVSPLHF; CDR3nt: TGTGCCAGCAGCTTAGACTCTGTCTCACCCCTCCACTTT
abundance: .; d_gene: .; j_gene: TRBJ1-1; v_gene: TRBV20-1; CDR3aa: CSAYDKPEAFF; CDR3nt: TGCAGTGCTTACGACAAGCCTGAAGCTTTCTTT
abundance: .; d_gene: .; j_gene: TRBJ2-7; v_gene: TRBV5-1; CDR3aa: CASRSQGQQYF; CDR3nt: TGCGCCAGCAGATCTCAGGGGCAGCAGTACTTC
abundance: few; d_gene: .; j_gene: TRBJ2-2; v_gene: TRBV7-8; CDR3aa: CASSLVEAGTGELFF; CDR3nt: TGTGCCAGCAGCTTAGTCGAGGCGGGCACCGGGGAGCTGTTTTTT
abundance: .; d_gene: .; j_gene: TRBJ2-3; v_gene: TRBV5-1; CDR3aa: CASSLSGREADTQYF; CDR3nt: TGCGCCAGCAGCTTGTCGGGCAGGGAGGCAGATACGCAGTATTTT
abundance: .; d_gene: .; j_gene: TRBJ2-7; v_gene: TRBV28; CDR3aa: CASSLGTTPYEQYF; CDR3nt: TGTGCCAGCAGCCTCGGGACAACGCCCTACGAGCAGTACTTC
abundance: .; d_gene: .; j_gene: TRBJ2-5; v_gene: TRBV5-1; CDR3aa: CASSPEKTQYF; CDR3nt: TGCGCCAGCAGCCCCGAGAAGACCCAGTACTTC
abundance: once; d_gene: .; j_gene: TRBJ2-2; v_gene: TRBV5-1; CDR3aa: CASSYRDTGELFF; CDR3nt: TGCGCCAGCAGCTACAGGGACACCGGGGAGCTGTTTTTT
abundance: .; d_gene: .; j_gene: TRBJ2-2; v_gene: TRBV5-4; CDR3aa: CASSWSAGNTGELFF; CDR3nt: TGTGCCAGCAGTTGGTCGGCGGGGAACACCGGGGAGCTGTTTTTT
abundance: .; d_gene: .; j_gene: TRBJ2-3; v_gene: TRBV5-1; CDR3aa: CASSSRGSDTQYF; CDR3nt: TGCGCCAGCAGCTCGCGAGGGTCAGATACGCAGTATTTT
abundance: .; d_gene: .; j_gene: TRBJ2-5; v_gene: TRBV9; CDR3aa: CASSVSGGGQETQYF; CDR3nt: TGTGCCAGCAGCGTATCGGGCGGAGGACAAGAGACCCAGTACTTC
abundance: .; d_gene: .; j_gene: TRBJ1-2; v_gene: TRBV12-3/TRBV12-4; CDR3aa: CASTGSSLAGYTF; CDR3nt: TGTGCCAGCACGGGGAGTTCCCTTGCGGGCTACACCTTC
abundance: .; d_gene: .; j_gene: TRBJ2-3; v_gene: TRBV12-3/TRBV12-4; CDR3aa: CASSLGAGDTQYF; CDR3nt: TGTGCCAGCAGTTTGGGGGCAGGAGATACGCAGTATTTT
abundance: .; d_gene: TRBD2; j_gene: TRBJ2-3; v_gene: TRBV4-2; CDR3aa: CATGTSGSGGTDTQYF; CDR3nt: TGTGCCACGGGGACTAGCGGGAGTGGAGGGACAGATACGCAGTATTTT
abundance: few; d_gene: TRBD1; j_gene: TRBJ1-3; v_gene: TRBV28; CDR3aa: CATRPGQGQNTIYF; CDR3nt: TGTGCAACCCGACCGGGACAGGGGCAAAACACCATATATTTT
abundance: .; d_gene: TRBD2; j_gene: TRBJ2-2; v_gene: TRBV14; CDR3aa: CASNLAGGSSGELFF; CDR3nt: TGTGCCAGTAATCTAGCGGGAGGGTCCTCCGGGGAGCTGTTTTTT
abundance: .; d_gene: TRBD1; j_gene: TRBJ1-4; v_gene: TRBV7-8; CDR3aa: CASSRAGQAEGEKLFF; CDR3nt: TGTGCCAGCAGCCGAGCAGGACAGGCCGAGGGGGAAAAACTGTTTTTT
abundance: .; d_gene: .; j_gene: TRBJ1-2; v_gene: TRBV30; CDR3aa: CAWKARPTNYGYTF; CDR3nt: TGTGCCTGGAAGGCCAGGCCTACTAACTATGGCTACACCTTC
abundance: .; d_gene: .; j_gene: TRBJ1-1; v_gene: TRBV6-6; CDR3aa: CASSYRRGYF; CDR3nt: TGTGCCAGCAGTTACCGCCGAGGATATTTT
abundance: .; d_gene: TRBD1; j_gene: TRBJ2-3; v_gene: TRBV24-1; CDR3aa: CATSETGGTDTQYF; CDR3nt: TGTGCCACCAGCGAGACAGGGGGCACAGATACGCAGTATTTT
abundance: .; d_gene: .; j_gene: TRBJ2-3; v_gene: TRBV19; CDR3aa: CASSTNTGMADTQYF; CDR3nt: TGTGCCAGTAGTACCAACACAGGGATGGCAGATACGCAGTATTTT
abundance: .; d_gene: TRBD1; j_gene: TRBJ1-2; v_gene: TRBV27; CDR3aa: CASSRGQGANYGYTF; CDR3nt: TGTGCCAGCAGTCGAGGACAGGGCGCCAACTATGGCTACACCTTC
abundance: .; d_gene: .; j_gene: TRBJ2-3; v_gene: TRBV15; CDR3aa: CATSSPGSGSTDTQYF; CDR3nt: TGTGCCACCAGCAGCCCTGGGAGCGGTAGCACAGATACGCAGTATTTT
abundance: .; d_gene: TRBD1; j_gene: TRBJ1-2; v_gene: TRBV11-3; CDR3aa: CASSPGQSGYGYTF; CDR3nt: TGTGCCAGCAGCCCGGGACAGTCAGGCTATGGCTACACCTTC
abundance: .; d_gene: .; j_gene: TRBJ2-2; v_gene: TRBV7-8; CDR3aa: CASSLEWQPGELFF; CDR3nt: TGTGCCAGCAGCTTAGAGTGGCAACCCGGGGAGCTGTTTTTT
abundance: .; d_gene: TRBD1; j_gene: TRBJ2-2; v_gene: TRBV10-3; CDR3aa: CAIPVGDRGRGVVQTGELFF; CDR3nt: TGTGCCATCCCAGTAGGGGACAGGGGTCGAGGAGTGGTTCAAACCGGGGAGCTGTTTTTT
abundance: .; d_gene: TRBD2; j_gene: TRBJ2-5; v_gene: TRBV9; CDR3aa: CASSSGLAGPVGEETQYF; CDR3nt: TGTGCCAGCAGCAGCGGACTAGCGGGCCCGGTGGGGGAAGAGACCCAGTACTTC
abundance: .; d_gene: TRBD1; j_gene: TRBJ1-3; v_gene: TRBV2; CDR3aa: CASQRDRVFSSGNTIYF; CDR3nt: TGTGCCAGTCAACGGGACAGGGTCTTTAGCTCTGGAAACACCATATATTTT
abundance: .; d_gene: .; j_gene: TRBJ1-5; v_gene: TRBV2; CDR3aa: CASQLQTLSNQPQHF; CDR3nt: TGTGCCAGCCAATTACAGACCCTCAGCAATCAGCCCCAGCATTTT
abundance: .; d_gene: .; j_gene: TRBJ2-1; v_gene: TRBV14; CDR3aa: CASSPARTGEQFF; CDR3nt: TGTGCCAGCAGCCCGGCCCGAACGGGTGAGCAGTTCTTC
abundance: .; d_gene: .; j_gene: TRBJ1-2; v_gene: TRBV9; CDR3aa: CASSVGPEPNYGYTF; CDR3nt: TGTGCCAGCAGCGTAGGTCCGGAGCCTAACTATGGCTACACCTTC
abundance: .; d_gene: TRBD2; j_gene: TRBJ2-1; v_gene: TRBV4-2; CDR3aa: CASSRGLAGGREQFF; CDR3nt: TGTGCCAGCAGCCGAGGGCTAGCGGGAGGGCGTGAGCAGTTCTTC
abundance: .; d_gene: TRBD1; j_gene: TRBJ1-1; v_gene: TRBV7-8; CDR3aa: CASSTDGTGHTEAFF; CDR3nt: TGTGCCAGCAGCACAGACGGGACAGGTCATACTGAAGCTTTCTTT
abundance: .; d_gene: .; j_gene: TRBJ1-2; v_gene: TRBV18; CDR3aa: CASSPKAGDGYTF; CDR3nt: TGTGCCAGCTCCCCAAAAGCGGGGGATGGCTACACCTTC
abundance: .; d_gene: TRBD1; j_gene: TRBJ2-1; v_gene: TRBV6-2/TRBV6-3; CDR3aa: CASSSTGGLHNEQFF; CDR3nt: TGTGCCAGCAGTTCAACAGGGGGACTTCACAATGAGCAGTTCTTC
abundance: .; d_gene: TRBD2; j_gene: TRBJ2-4; v_gene: TRBV7-2; CDR3aa: CASSSVAGVNIQYF; CDR3nt: TGTGCCAGCAGCTCGGTAGCGGGAGTGAACATTCAGTACTTC